The 32 T cell receptor beta chains reported below all come from one sample, sequenced in a study of regulatory T cells in long-lasting Graves disease. Time point specified: newly diagnosed GD, antithyroid drugs for less than 3 months. Researchers made the TCR library from RNA that was extracted from PBMCs. Libraries of TCR beta came from iRepertoire HTBI primers plus Arm-PCR of CDR3 regions. TCRdb re-derived calls from the multiplex PCR reads in MiXCR, one entry per CDR3 protein. The sample records 400,000 to 550,000 distinct CDR3 sequences, more than 13% being singletons. The sample was also linked to a second study, of T cells in Graves' hyperthyroidism and ophthalmopathy.

Sequenced material: peripheral blood mononuclear cells (PBMCs), taken at new diagnosis, from a patient treated with antithyroid drugs. Receptors were obtained from a woman in her twenties or thirties with Graves disease.

This clonotype was counted at least ten times. The rearrangement links TRBV25-1 to TRBJ1-1, with D possibly TRBD1 on 5 matching bases. The germline CDR1 and CDR2 sequences are MGHDK and SYGVNS. V was pared by 6 bases and J by 1 base, with 15 bases between. The length of the CDR3 is 15 residues. The CDR3 protein is CASRPRGEANTEAFF. The CDR3 bases are TGTGCCAGCAGACCACGGGGGGAGGCGAACACTGAAGCTTTCTTT.

In this sample, this clonotype turned up many times. The chain recombines TRBV5-6 with TRBJ1-2; 9 bases are a match to TRBD1. Germline CDR1 reads SGHDT; CDR2 reads YYEEEE. The CDR3 is made up of 19 amino acids. After removal of 2 bases from V and 4 bases from J, the junction contained 18 bases not matched to a gene. CDR3 in amino acids: CASSFGVQGAYGNSYGYTF. The CDR3 DNA sequence: TGTGCCAGCAGCTTTGGGGTACAGGGGGCGTACGGGAATAGCTATGGCTACACCTTC.

The gene calls are TRBV5-1 and TRBJ2-3, with 15 bases that match TRBD2. The CDR3 extends over 16 amino acids. Unmatched junction bases numbered 4, after V lost 4 bases and J lost 4 bases. Germline assignment: CDR1 SGHRS and CDR2 YFSETQ. The CDR3 nucleotides are TGCGCCAGCAGCACCGGACTAGCGGGAGGGCCAGATACGCAGTATTTT. This translates into CASSTGLAGGPDTQYF.

This clonotype was seen at least ten times. CDR3 residues: CASSLDPLLGDTQYF. The CDR3 nucleotides read TGTGCCAGCAGCCTGGACCCCCTACTTGGAGATACGCAGTATTTT. The chain combines TRBV11-1 with TRBJ2-3; no firm D call. There are 15 residues in the CDR3. The V gene's germline CDR1 is SGHAT and CDR2 FQDESV (reference sequence). The ends were cut back, 5 bases at V and 5 bases at J, with 17 bases in the middle. Based on the CDR3 plus reference TRBV11-1 and TRBJ2-3, the full variable domain is EAEVAQSPRYKITEKSQAVAFWCDPISGHATLYWYRQILGQGPELLVQFQDESVVDDSQLPKDRFSAERLKGVDSTLKIQPAELGDSAMYLCASSLDPLLGDTQYFGPGTRLTVL.

This clonotype was detected ten times or more. This chain links TRBV30 with TRBJ2-5, with TRBD1 as a possible D gene (6 bases). The CDR3 sequence is 12 residues long. CDR1 and CDR2 (germline): GTSNPN, SVGIG (reference sequence). The DNA of the CDR3 is TGTGCTTCGACAGGCACTTTGGAGACCCAGTACTTC. This sequence encodes CASTGTLETQYF.

The chain is built from TRBV30 and TRBJ2-2; perhaps D is TRBD1 or TRBD2 (6 bases each). This CDR3 region has 15 residues. Germline-derived CDR1 and CDR2 are GTSNPN and SVGIG (reference sequence). V was pared by 5 bases and J by 4 bases, with 17 bases between. The CDR3 here is CAWDATGGTTGELFF. The CDR3 DNA follows: TGTGCCTGGGACGCTACCGGGGGCACCACCGGGGAGCTGTTTTTT.

This clonotype was seen a handful of times. The chain recombines TRBV9 with TRBJ2-2; D gene ambiguous. Deletions cut 2 bases from V and 6 bases from J, with 5 bases between. The CDR3 has 12 amino acids. CDR1 SGDLS and CDR2 YYNGEE come from the germline V gene. CDR3 nucleotides: TGTGCCAGCAGCGTGCAATCCGGGGAGCTGTTTTTT. Protein product: CASSVQSGELFF.

This clonotype was counted many times. The chain recombines TRBV20-1 with TRBJ1-2; a possible D gene is TRBD1 (6 bases). The V end was cut by 3 bases, the J end by 8 bases, with 19 bases between. This CDR3 has 14 amino acids. CDR1 DFQATT and CDR2 SNEGSKA come from the germline V gene (reference sequence). The CDR3: CSARGAQGFRGYTF. The DNA of the CDR3 is TGCAGTGCTAGGGGAGCACAGGGATTCCGAGGCTACACCTTC.

This clonotype was detected many times. The rearrangement uses TRBV6-1 and TRBJ2-3; D is undetermined. Trimming removed 4 bases at V and 1 base at J, with 12 bases between. Germline CDR1 MNHNS, CDR2 SASEGT. This CDR3 region has 15 residues. The CDR3 loop reads CASSGKRTGTDTQYF. The CDR3 bases are TGTGCCAGCAGTGGGAAGCGTACCGGCACAGATACGCAGTATTTT.

This clonotype was detected a few times. The rearrangement joins TRBV12-3 or TRBV12-4 to TRBJ2-1, with a possible D match to TRBD2 (5 bases). V lost 6 bases, J lost 9 bases, and 15 bases lay in between. The CDR3 totals 13 residues. The CDR3, as DNA: TGTGCCAGCAGCCTCCTGGGAGAGGGTGAGCAGTTCTTC. This translates into CASSLLGEGEQFF.

This clonotype was found a few times. The chain recombines TRBV3-1 with TRBJ2-2; TRBD2 is a possible D gene (6 bases). The CDR3 is made up of 14 amino acids. V shed 5 bases and J shed 1 base, with 8 bases lying between them. Germline loops: CDR1 LGHDT, CDR2 YNNKEL (reference sequence). Here the CDR3 DNA reads TGTGCCAGCAGCTCGGGACTGAACACCGGGGAGCTGTTTTTT. Protein product: CASSSGLNTGELFF. Full variable domain (outside the CDR3, taken from reference TRBV3-1 and TRBJ2-2): DTAVSQTPKYLVTQMGNDKSIKCEQNLGHDTMYWYKQDSKKFLKIMFSYNNKELIINETVPNRFSPKSPDKAHLNLHINSLELGDSAVYFCASSSGLNTGELFFGEGSRLTVL.

Ten or more counts support this clonotype. The chain couples TRBV7-9 to TRBJ1-1, with D perhaps TRBD1 (6 bases). This CDR3 has 15 amino acids. The V gene's germline CDR1 is SEHNR and CDR2 FQNEAQ (reference sequence). V was clipped by 5 bases and J by 0 bases, with 13 bases between them. Here the CDR3 reads CASSHLGQMNTEAFF. As DNA, the CDR3 is TGTGCCAGCAGCCACCTCGGACAGATGAACACTGAAGCTTTCTTT.

The table lists this clonotype with a few counts. The DNA of the CDR3 is TGCAGTGCCCGACAGGGGACGGAGACCCAGTACTTC. Its protein product is CSARQGTETQYF. The genes are TRBV20-1 and TRBJ2-5; 8 bases agree with TRBD1. With V trimmed by 6 bases and J by 5 bases, 5 bases remained unmatched. CDR1 and CDR2 (germline): DFQATT, SNEGSKA (reference sequence). CDR3 size: 12 residues.

Remarks on this clonotype: This may be a read error, as it is one base from a much larger clone. J is TRBJ2-1 and V is TRBV3-1, with 8 bases matching TRBD2. CDR1 and CDR2 from the germline V gene are LGHDT and YNNKEL (reference sequence). V trimming: 2 bases; J trimming: 0 bases; junction bases outside the gene matches: 9. This CDR3 comprises 18 residues. DNA for the CDR3: TGTGCCAGCAGCCAACGACCTATCGGGAGGGTCTCCTACAATGAGCAGTTCTTC. Its translation: CASSQRPIGRVSYNEQFF.

Notes on this clonotype: Since a much larger clone is just one base distant, this may be a read error. The rearrangement links TRBV12-5 to TRBJ2-1; 8 bases are a match to TRBD2. The CDR3 is made up of 16 amino acids. Germline V gives CDR1 LGHNT, CDR2 FRNRAP. CDR3 nucleotides: TGTGCTAGTGGTTTGATGACTAGCGACTCCTACAGTGAGCAGTTCTTC. Translated, it gives CASGLMTSDSYSEQFF.

The chain recombines TRBV6-4 with TRBJ2-3; D gene unclear. V lost 4 bases, J lost 4 bases, and 15 bases lay in between. Germline V gene lookup returns CDR1 MRHNA and CDR2 SNTAGT. The CDR3 is 15 residues long. The CDR3 spells CASSVSVALADTQYF. CDR3 in DNA: TGTGCCAGCAGTGTTTCCGTGGCCCTGGCAGATACGCAGTATTTT.

This clonotype was counted at least ten times. This chain uses TRBV6-2 or TRBV6-3 with TRBJ1-6, with 10 positions matching TRBD1. With V trimmed by 5 bases and J by 5 bases, 3 bases remained unmatched. Germline assignment: CDR1 MNHEY and CDR2 SVGEGT. CDR3 length equals 15 residues. The CDR3 DNA is TGTGCCAGCAGTGCAGGGACAGGGGATAATTCACCCCTCCACTTT. It encodes CASSAGTGDNSPLHF.

The chain links TRBV29-1 to TRBJ1-1, with a possible D match to TRBD1 (5 bases). This CDR3 region has 12 residues. CDR1 SQVTM and CDR2 ANQGSEA come from the germline V gene. Deletions cut 6 bases from V and 1 base from J, with 9 bases between. In DNA form, the CDR3 reads TGCAGCGTGACGACAGAGAACACTGAAGCTTTCTTT. Protein: CSVTTENTEAFF. Full variable domain (remainder filled in from reference TRBV29-1 and TRBJ1-1): SAVISQKPSRDICQRGTSLTIQCQVDSQVTMMFWYRQQPGQSLTLIATANQGSEATYESGFVIDKFPISRPNLTFSTLTVSNMSPEDSSIYLCSVTTENTEAFFGQGTRLTVV.

This clonotype was found once. This could be a read error, since a much larger clone is one nucleotide away. The V call is TRBV6-1, the J call TRBJ2-7; a possible D gene is TRBD2 (5 bases). Trimming shortened V by 5 bases and J by 5 bases, and 16 bases separated the two germline ends. This CDR3 spans 14 amino acids. The V gene's germline CDR1 is MNHNS and CDR2 SASEGT. The CDR3 is CASSSLGSGNEQYF. The CDR3 region has the DNA TGTGCCAGCAGTAGCCTGGGATCCGGGAACGAGCAGTACTTC.

This clonotype was observed a few times. The J gene is TRBJ2-7, the V gene TRBV24-1; tentative D call: TRBD1 (6 bases). The CDR3 consists of 13 residues. Germline V gives CDR1 KGHDR, CDR2 SFDVKD. V was shortened by 5 bases and J by 7 bases, with 14 bases between the two germline ends. The CDR3 protein is CATSATGLGEQYF. CDR3 in DNA: TGTGCCACCAGTGCCACAGGGTTGGGAGAGCAGTACTTC.

Many counts were recorded for this clonotype. CDR3 residues: CASSILTGSNEKLFF. CDR3 sequence (DNA): TGTGCCAGCAGTATCCTGACAGGGAGTAATGAAAAACTGTTTTTT. This chain connects TRBV28 to TRBJ1-4; 7 bases are a match to TRBD1. Germline assignment: CDR1 MDHEN and CDR2 SYDVKM. The CDR3 runs to 15 residues. J was trimmed by 4 bases and V by 5 bases; bases with no gene match: 7.

J is TRBJ2-7 and V is TRBV28, with 9 bases aligning to TRBD2. V lost 4 bases to trimming and J lost 4 bases; unmatched junction nucleotides: 8. This CDR3 region has 15 residues. Germline CDR1 MDHEN, CDR2 SYDVKM. The CDR3 reads CASSYPPSGTYEQYF. The CDR3, as DNA: TGTGCCAGCAGTTACCCCCCTAGCGGGACGTACGAGCAGTACTTC.

This clonotype appeared a single time. The likely explanation is a read error, given a far larger clone one base away. V is TRBV11-2 and J is TRBJ2-7; TRBD2 agrees at 9 bases. The CDR3 is 15 amino acids. CDR1 is SGHAT, CDR2 FQNNGV, per germline. In DNA form, the CDR3 reads TGTGCCGGCAGACGACTAGCGGAGGACTCCTACGAGCAGTACTTC. This encodes CAGRRLAEDSYEQYF. Complete variable domain (other parts from reference TRBV11-2 and TRBJ2-7): EAGVAQSPRYKIIEKRQSVAFWCNPISGHATLYWYQQILGQGPKLLIQFQNNGVVDDSQLPKDRFSAERLKGVDSTLKIQPAKLEDSAVYLCAGRRLAEDSYEQYFGPGTRLTVT.

Ten or more counts support this clonotype. The V gene is TRBV25-1, the J gene TRBJ2-5, with D unresolved. Germline CDR1 MGHDK, CDR2 SYGVNS. Trimming cost V 3 bases and J 5 bases, with 7 bases left between them. This CDR3 region has 12 residues. This CDR3 reads CASSELHETQYF. The CDR3, as DNA: TGTGCCAGCAGTGAGCTCCACGAGACCCAGTACTTC.

This clonotype was counted at least ten times. The rearrangement uses TRBV19 and TRBJ1-1; weak D call: TRBD1 (6 bases). Trimming took off 6 bases at V and 7 bases at J, with 12 bases between the two ends. In germline, CDR1 is LNHDA, CDR2 SQIVND (reference sequence). The CDR3 is 12 residues long. The CDR3 region has the DNA TGTGCCAGTAGGACACCCAGGGGTGAAGCTTTCTTT. This gives the protein CASRTPRGEAFF.

The rearrangement uses TRBV18 and TRBJ1-5; TRBD1 is a possible D gene (6 bases). Germline values: CDR1 KGHSH, CDR2 LQKENI. The CDR3 spans 16 residues. V lost 3 bases, J lost 6 bases, and 18 bases lay in between. In DNA form, the CDR3 reads TGTGCCAGCTCACCGGTCGGGGGCGTCTCCAGTCAGCCCCAGCATTTT. It codes for CASSPVGGVSSQPQHF. Variable domain in full (rest from reference TRBV18 and TRBJ1-5): NAGVMQNPRHLVRRRGQEARLRCSPMKGHSHVYWYRQLPEEGLKFMVYLQKENIIDESGMPKERFSAEFPKEGPSILRIQQVVRGDSAAYFCASSPVGGVSSQPQHFGDGTRLSIL.

This clonotype was seen many times. The V and J genes are TRBV12-3 or TRBV12-4 and TRBJ2-1; 14 bases agree with TRBD2. With 6 bases clipped from V and 9 bases from J, the junction kept 16 bases outside the gene matches. The length of the CDR3 is 18 residues. The chain's CDR3 is CASSANPGLAGDGGEQFF. The CDR3 DNA is TGTGCCAGCAGCGCCAACCCGGGACTAGCGGGAGACGGGGGTGAGCAGTTCTTC.

This clonotype came up a few times. The chain joins TRBV28 to TRBJ1-4; TRBD1 matches 8 bases. Germline V lookup: CDR1 MDHEN, CDR2 SYDVKM. Trimming cost V 5 bases and J 8 bases; bases outside gene matches: 4. This CDR3 region has 13 residues. CDR3: CASSGWTGEKLFF. The DNA for the CDR3 is TGTGCCAGCAGTGGGTGGACAGGGGAAAAACTGTTTTTT.

This clonotype was detected ten times or more. This chain connects TRBV28 to TRBJ2-5; possibly TRBD1 or TRBD2 for D (5 bases each). The CDR3 loop spans 15 amino acids. Germline V lookup: CDR1 MDHEN, CDR2 SYDVKM. Trimming left V 6 bases short and J 2 bases short, with 16 bases between. The CDR3 sequence is CASRSSGTAQETQYF. The CDR3 nucleotides read TGTGCCAGCAGGAGCTCCGGGACGGCTCAAGAGACCCAGTACTTC.

This clonotype has a handful of counts. This chain joins TRBV20-1 and TRBJ1-1, with 8 bases that match TRBD1. This CDR3 contains 16 residues. Per the germline V gene, CDR1 is DFQATT and CDR2 is SNEGSKA (reference sequence). Germline trimming cut 6 bases from V and 0 bases from J; bases unmatched to any gene: 12. CDR3 protein: CSAAGGGGPMNTEAFF. The CDR3 DNA reads TGCAGTGCCGCAGGGGGCGGGGGGCCCATGAACACTGAAGCTTTCTTT.

In its sample, this clonotype was seen many times. The chain carries TRBV7-9 and TRBJ1-4; D may be TRBD1 (5 bases). V lost 8 bases to trimming and J lost 7 bases, with 17 bases between them. The CDR3 extends over 14 amino acids. Germline assignment: CDR1 SEHNR and CDR2 FQNEAQ (reference sequence). CDR3 sequence reads: CASASVGASEKLFF. In DNA form, the CDR3 reads TGTGCCAGCGCCTCCGTCGGGGCCAGTGAAAAACTGTTTTTT. Together with reference TRBV7-9 and TRBJ1-4, the CDR3 gives the full variable domain: DTGVSQNPRHKITKRGQNVTFRCDPISEHNRLYWYRQTLGQGPEFLTYFQNEAQLEKSRLLSDRFSAERPKGSFSTLEIQRTEQGDSAMYLCASASVGASEKLFFGSGTQLSVL.

The CDR3 nucleotides read TGCGCCAGCAGCCCTTGGGAGGGGCAAAACATTCAGTACTTC. This encodes CASSPWEGQNIQYF. This chain links TRBV5-1 with TRBJ2-4; TRBD2 matches 7 bases. This CDR3 is 14 amino acids long. Germline CDR1 reads SGHRS; CDR2 reads YFSETQ. J gave up 5 bases and V 4 bases, and 6 bases lay outside the gene matches.